This paragraph covers one T cell receptor (beta chain) sequence. These data belong to a study of blood T cell repertoires in COVID-19. On the study more broadly: COVID-19 samples collected from the United States, Italy and Spain covered acute and convalescent phases.

The CDR3 sequence is 14 residues long. Trimming left V 9 bases short and J 0 bases short, with 13 bases between. The germline V gene encodes CDR1 SNHLY and CDR2 FYNNEI. Using immunoSEQ multiplex PCR, the repertoire was profiled, and TCRdb retains in-frame clones only, with some absent. This table holds approximately 230,000 clones, about 85% found once. The chain uses TRBV2 and TRBJ2-3, with TRBD1 as a possible D gene (6 bases). This TCR was recovered from a man aged 18 to 35 with active or convalescent COVID-19. The sample taken for sequencing was peripheral blood. CDR3 loop: CASQGISSTDTQYF. For the CDR3, the DNA is TGTGCCAGTCAGGGGATTAGTAGCACAGATACGCAGTATTTT.